This is a list of T cell receptor beta chains from one sample in a study of blood T cell repertoires in COVID-19. The table came from immunoSEQ multiplex PCR; TCRdb's copy has only in-frame clones and leaves some out. The sample has around 190,000 clones; about 85% are singletons. The specimen was PBMCs or T cells enriched from blood (not recorded which). Receptors originate from a woman between 35 and 50 years old in a cohort exposed to, infected with or recovered from COVID-19 (not recorded which). Each CDR3 is given with its conserved first and last residue. A D gene is named only where the DNA matches it firmly. Size tells how often a clone was seen (once, few, many) or the class of an expanded clone, and some rows leave it out.

v_gene	d_gene	abundance	j_gene	CDR3nt	CDR3aa
TRBV9	NA	NA	TRBJ1-4	TGTGCCAGCAGCGTAAGGCAGGGTGGCGGTGAAAAACTGTTTTTT	CASSVRQGGGEKLFF
TRBV2	TRBD1	NA	TRBJ2-2	TGTGCCAGCACCCATAGGACAGGGTCGGCCGGGGAGCTGTTTTTT	CASTHRTGSAGELFF
TRBV7-2	NA	NA	TRBJ1-5	TGTGCCAGCAGCTTGCAGGGCAATCAGCCCCAGCATTTT	CASSLQGNQPQHF
TRBV4-2	NA	NA	TRBJ2-6	TGTGCCAGCAGCCAAGAACGGAGCTCTGGGGCCAACGTCCTGACTTTC	CASSQERSSGANVLTF
TRBV27	TRBD1	NA	TRBJ1-2	TGTGCCAGCAGTGTGGGACAGGGGGACTATGGCTACACCTTC	CASSVGQGDYGYTF
TRBV5-1	TRBD1	NA	TRBJ2-7	TGCGCCAGCAGCACGGACAGGGCGAACGAGCAGTACTTC	CASSTDRANEQYF
TRBV27	TRBD1	NA	TRBJ2-3	TGTGCCAGCCGAAACGCCGCAGGGGGCACCACTCTTACAGATACGCAGTATTTT	CASRNAAGGTTLTDTQYF
TRBV9	NA	NA	TRBJ2-7	TGTGCCAGCAGCGTAGGCGGGGCGGATTCCTACGAGCAGTACTTC	CASSVGGADSYEQYF
TRBV2	TRBD1	NA	TRBJ1-1	TGTGCCAGCTTAGACAGGGGAGGAACTGAAGCTTTCTTT	CASLDRGGTEAFF
TRBV7-9	NA	NA	TRBJ2-5	TGTGCCAGCAGCTCCGCTGACAGGATTGAGACCCAGTACTTC	CASSSADRIETQYF
TRBV2	NA	once	TRBJ2-4	TGTGCCAGCAGTGACCTGTACATTCAGTACTTC	CASSDLYIQYF
TRBV7-2	NA	once	TRBJ1-1	TGTGCCAGCGCATATTCGCGGGACGATGAAGCTTTCTTT	CASAYSRDDEAFF
TRBV11-3	NA	NA	TRBJ1-1	TGTGCCAGCAGCTTAGACCCCTCGAACACTGAAGCTTTCTTT	CASSLDPSNTEAFF
TRBV7-6	NA	NA	TRBJ1-1	TGTGCCAGCAGCTCCACGACAGGATGGAACACTGAAGCTTTCTTT	CASSSTTGWNTEAFF
TRBV27	TRBD1	few	TRBJ2-7	TGTGCCAGCAGTCCCAGGGGGCTATACGAGCAGTACTTC	CASSPRGLYEQYF
TRBV5-5	TRBD1	NA	TRBJ1-3	TGTGCCAGCAGCGCGGGACAGCCTGTAAACACCATATATTTT	CASSAGQPVNTIYF
TRBV4-1	TRBD1	NA	TRBJ2-7	TGCGCCAGCAGCCAAGGCCAGGGGGCCTACGAGCAGTACTTC	CASSQGQGAYEQYF
TRBV14	TRBD1	NA	TRBJ2-2	TGTGCCAGCAGCCAAGATGGCATTGGAAAAGGGGGCACCACCGGGGAGCTGTTTTTT	CASSQDGIGKGGTTGELFF
TRBV2	TRBD2	NA	TRBJ2-1	TGTGCCACCCCGCTGGGGGGAGGGCACCCCTACAATGAGCAGTTCTTC	CATPLGGGHPYNEQFF
TRBV14	NA	NA	TRBJ2-2	TGTGCCAGCAGCCAAGTCCCGAGCCCGAACACCGGGGAGCTGTTTTTT	CASSQVPSPNTGELFF
TRBV6-2/TRBV6-3	NA	NA	TRBJ2-1	TGTGCCAGCAGTTCCCGCAGGGTGGGGGAGCAGTTCTTC	CASSSRRVGEQFF
TRBV5-4	TRBD1	NA	TRBJ2-5	TGTGCCAGCAGCTTGGTAGGGGGCCGTAACCAAGAGACCCAGTACTTC	CASSLVGGRNQETQYF
TRBV2	TRBD1	few	TRBJ1-5	TGTGCCAGCAGTGACTTAGGGGGCGAGACTCAGCCCCAGCATTTT	CASSDLGGETQPQHF
TRBV18	TRBD1	NA	TRBJ1-1	TGTGCCAGCTCCCTCGGGACAGAAGTGGCGGCTTTCTTT	CASSLGTEVAAFF
TRBV5-5	NA	NA	TRBJ2-7	TGTGCCAGCAGCCCCATCCGGGACACCTTCGCCGAGCAGTACTTC	CASSPIRDTFAEQYF
TRBV5-4	NA	NA	TRBJ2-1	TGTGCCAGCAGCCCGGCAGCTCTCAGGGAGCAGTTCTTC	CASSPAALREQFF